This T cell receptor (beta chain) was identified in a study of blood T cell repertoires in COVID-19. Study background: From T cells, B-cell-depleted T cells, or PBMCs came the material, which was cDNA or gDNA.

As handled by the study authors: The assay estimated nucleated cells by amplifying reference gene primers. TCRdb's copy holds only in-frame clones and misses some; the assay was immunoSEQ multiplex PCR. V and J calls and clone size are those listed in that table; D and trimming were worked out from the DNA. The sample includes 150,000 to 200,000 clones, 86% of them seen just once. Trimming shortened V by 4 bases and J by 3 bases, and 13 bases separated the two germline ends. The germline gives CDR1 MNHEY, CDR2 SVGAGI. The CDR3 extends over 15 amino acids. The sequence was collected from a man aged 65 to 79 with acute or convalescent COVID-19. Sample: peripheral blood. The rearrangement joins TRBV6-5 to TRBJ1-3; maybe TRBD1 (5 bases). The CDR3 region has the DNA TGTGCCAGCAGTTTCGACAGTTCTGGTGGAAACACCATATATTTT. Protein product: CASSFDSSGGNTIYF.